This T cell receptor beta chain was captured by sequencing in a study of T cells in Graves' hyperthyroidism and ophthalmopathy. The CDR3 spans 14 residues. J gave up 6 bases and V 6 bases, and 7 bases lay outside the gene matches. Germline CDR1 and CDR2: MNHNS and SASEGT. Using RNA transcripts as the source, TCR beta CDR3 regions were amplified. TCR CDR3 underwent first-round RT-PCR with the HTBI primer set. Each CDR3 protein gets one entry after TCRdb re-called the multiplex PCR reads with MiXCR. This table has more than 550,000 distinct CDR3 sequences, approximately 15% appearing once. V and J are TRBV6-1 and TRBJ1-1, with 10 bases aligning to TRBD1. Sequences were obtained from blood. This TCR came from a man over 45 with Graves' hyperthyroidism. Here the CDR3 reads CASRDRGDNAEAFF. The CDR3 DNA sequence: TGTGCCAGCAGGGACAGGGGGGATAACGCTGAAGCTTTCTTT.